The clone carrying this T cell receptor (beta chain) was counted between two and nine times. How the authors handled the data: Out-of-frame sequences were removed, leaving roughly 2.1 million distinct TCRbeta sequences. Assay: immunoSEQ multiplex PCR; the TCRdb copy retains only in-frame clones and omits some. V, J and clone size reflect that table, while D and trimming were determined from the DNA. Of around 54,000 clones listed, over 70% are singletons. The germline gives CDR1 MDHEN, CDR2 SYDVKM. V gave up 5 bases and J gave up 6 bases; unmatched junction bases: 4. This CDR3 region has 13 residues. The data were taken from a study of memory CD4+ T cells and cytomegalovirus serostatus. The sort gate was single viable CD3+CD4+CD8-CD45RO+ cells for memory CD4+ T cells.

The V gene is TRBV28, the J gene TRBJ1-2; 9 bases match TRBD1. The sequenced sample consisted of memory CD4+ T cells from blood. The sequence came from an adult in good health and CMV-seropositive. The CDR3: CASSSDRGNGYTF. The CDR3 bases are TGTGCCAGCAGTAGCGACAGGGGGAATGGCTACACCTTC.